The 18 T cell receptor beta chains below come from one sample, sequenced in a study of blood T cell repertoires in COVID-19 (TCRdb year 2020). Receptors were amplified or captured by the immunoSEQ multiplex PCR assay. This is the immuneACCESS table as TCRdb keeps it, with only in-frame sequences that have V and J called. A part of the clones is gone; compared with another copy, unresolved V genes explain less than half, and the rest is unexplained. The sample table holds about 320,000 clones, of which around nine tenths were seen once. The ten largest clones take up about 5.2% of the sample. Sequencing was carried out using PBMCs or T cells enriched from blood (not recorded which). The receptor set was obtained from a man between 60 and 70 years old who had recovered from COVID-19.

The chain links TRBV4-2 to TRBJ1-5; D is uncertain. The CDR3 consists of 17 residues. V lost 0 bases and J 5 bases, leaving 17 bases between the germline ends. Germline V gives CDR1 LGHNA, CDR2 YNFKEQ. The CDR3 DNA sequence: TGTGCCAGCAGCCAAGAAATATGGGGAGGGTCCGATCAGCCCCAGCATTTT. Its protein is CASSQEIWGGSDQPQHF.

The rearrangement joins TRBV18 to TRBJ2-1; 12 bases match TRBD1. The germline CDR1 and CDR2 sequences are KGHSH and LQKENI. J gave up 8 bases and V 1 base, and 6 bases lay outside the gene matches. The CDR3 runs to 16 residues. The CDR3 DNA sequence: TGTGCCAGCTCACCACGGGGGGACAGGGGGCAGGATGAGCAGTTCTTC. It encodes CASSPRGDRGQDEQFF.

The count of this clone is one. The CDR3 DNA is TGTGCCAGCAGCGCCGGACAGGGATACCCTAATTCACCCCTCCACTTT. It translates to CASSAGQGYPNSPLHF. The chain links TRBV7-2 to TRBJ1-6; 8 bases match TRBD1. After removal of 5 bases from V and 6 bases from J, the junction contained 9 bases not matched to a gene. This CDR3 region has 16 residues. CDR1 is SGHTA and CDR2 is FQGNSA in the germline V gene.

The chain employs TRBV18 and TRBJ1-4; 9 bases match TRBD1. CDR3 size: 16 residues. V was clipped by 4 bases and J by 6 bases; unmatched bases: 9. Germline CDR1 KGHSH, CDR2 LQKENI. This CDR3 is CASSLGRWDRDEKLFF. The CDR3 DNA reads TGTGCCAGCTCACTAGGAAGGTGGGACAGGGATGAAAAACTGTTTTTT.

The chain uses TRBV14 and TRBJ1-1; 8 nucleotides line up with TRBD1. With 5 bases clipped from V and 5 bases from J, the junction kept 7 bases outside the gene matches. Germline loops: CDR1 SGHDN, CDR2 FVKESK. This CDR3 has 14 residues. The CDR3 DNA is TGTGCCAGCAGCTTAAGTCAGGGGGCAACTGAAGCTTTCTTT. This encodes CASSLSQGATEAFF.

This clone appeared a single time. The chain has TRBV7-2 and TRBJ2-3, with 8 bases that match TRBD2. The CDR3 runs to 16 residues. V dropped 2 bases and J dropped 1; count of bases not matched to a gene: 5. The germline V gene has CDR1 SGHTA and CDR2 FQGNSA. The chain's CDR3 is CASSLFSGKGTDTQYF. CDR3 in DNA: TGTGCCAGCAGCTTATTTAGCGGGAAGGGCACAGATACGCAGTATTTT.

V usage is TRBV6-5 and J usage is TRBJ1-4; D might be TRBD1 (6 bases). The CDR3 totals 13 residues. Germline CDR1 and CDR2: MNHEY and SVGAGI. The ends were cut back, 6 bases at V and 12 bases at J, with 17 bases in the middle. CDR3 bases: TGTGCCAGCAGGGACAGTTTTAATGTGGAACTGTTTTTT. This encodes CASRDSFNVELFF.

This chain connects TRBV5-1 to TRBJ2-1; 12 bases fit TRBD2. After removal of 4 bases from V and 1 base from J, the junction contained 3 bases not matched to a gene. Per the germline V gene, CDR1 is SGHRS and CDR2 is YFSETQ. This CDR3 contains 16 residues. The CDR3 here is CASSRTSGTSYNEQFF. CDR3 in DNA: TGCGCCAGCAGCCGGACTAGCGGGACTTCCTACAATGAGCAGTTCTTC.

This rearrangement joins TRBV6-5 to TRBJ1-2; 12 bases are a match to TRBD1. The CDR3 length is 14 residues. V lost 6 bases and J lost 5; bases outside the gene matches: 4. Looked up from germline, CDR1 is MNHEY and CDR2 is SVGAGI. CDR3 sequence: CASSRDRGLYGYTF. CDR3 DNA sequence: TGTGCCAGCAGCAGGGACAGGGGGCTTTATGGCTACACCTTC.

This chain joins TRBV5-5 and TRBJ1-1, with D possibly TRBD1 on 5 matching bases. From germline, CDR1 is SGHKS and CDR2 YYEKEE (reference sequence). The CDR3 sequence is 15 residues long. Trimming pared 4 bases from V and 0 bases from J, leaving 13 bases between. CDR3 sequence: CASSPQVLLNTEAFF. For the CDR3, the DNA is TGTGCCAGCAGCCCACAGGTGCTTTTGAACACTGAAGCTTTCTTT.

CDR3 sequence (DNA): TGCGCCAGCAGCCAATCCGACAGGGGATGGCAGCCCCAGCATTTT. It yields the protein CASSQSDRGWQPQHF. The genes are TRBV4-1 and TRBJ1-5; 8 nucleotides align to TRBD1. The germline V gene encodes CDR1 MGHRA and CDR2 YSYEKL. The V gene end was trimmed by 2 bases and the J gene end by 7 bases; junction bases not matched to a gene: 7. CDR3 length: 15 amino acids.

This clone was counted a few times. The chain links TRBV5-1 to TRBJ2-3, with D unresolved. There are 11 residues in the CDR3. The V and J ends lost 0 bases and 9 bases respectively, with 5 bases between them. Looked up from germline, CDR1 is SGHRS and CDR2 is YFSETQ. The CDR3 bases are TGCGCCAGCAGCTTGGATGGCACGCAGTATTTT. It specifies CASSLDGTQYF.

V gene TRBV20-1 combines with J gene TRBJ2-7; 8 nucleotides align to TRBD2. The CDR3 sequence is 17 residues long. V was clipped by 3 bases and J by 1 base; unmatched bases: 14. The germline CDR1 and CDR2 sequences are DFQATT and SNEGSKA (reference sequence). The CDR3 nucleotides are TGCAGTGCTAGTTCGCAGACTAGCGAAATGAAATCCTACGAGCAGTACTTC. This codes for CSASSQTSEMKSYEQYF.

This rearrangement joins TRBV10-3 to TRBJ2-7; 9 positions agree with TRBD1. Looked up from germline, CDR1 is ENHRY and CDR2 is SYGVKD. The CDR3 has 14 residues. J lost 2 bases, V lost 5 bases, and 4 bases had no gene match. The CDR3 reads CAISTGTGTYEQYF. CDR3 nucleotides: TGTGCCATCAGTACCGGGACAGGGACCTACGAGCAGTACTTC.

The gene calls are TRBV5-5 and TRBJ1-2, with D possibly being TRBD1 (6 bases). Trimming took 2 bases from V and 5 from J, leaving 13 bases between them. CDR1 SGHKS and CDR2 YYEKEE come from the germline V gene (reference sequence). CDR3 length: 14 amino acids. DNA for the CDR3: TGTGCCAGCAGCTTTATCTCAGGGGTTTATGGCTACACCTTC. Protein product: CASSFISGVYGYTF.

This clone was detected only a few times. The chain is built from TRBV5-1 and TRBJ2-5; D unresolved. V was pared by 4 bases and J by 4 bases, with 11 bases between. In germline, CDR1 is SGHRS, CDR2 YFSETQ. The CDR3 consists of 13 residues. CDR3 loop: CASSPQSPETQYF. The CDR3 coding sequence is TGCGCCAGCAGCCCTCAGTCTCCAGAGACCCAGTACTTC.

V and J are TRBV28 and TRBJ2-7; no reliable D call. CDR3 size: 12 residues. V was clipped by 10 bases and J by 0 bases, with 10 bases between them. Germline V CDR1 and CDR2: MDHEN, SYDVKM. The CDR3 DNA follows: TGTGCCATATCTAGAAACTCCTACGAGCAGTACTTC. Amino acids: CAISRNSYEQYF.

In regard to this clone: A junction end diverges from the germline sequence, so it may reflect a read error. J is TRBJ2-7 and V is TRBV12-3 or TRBV12-4; D is uncertain. There are 13 residues in the CDR3. The CDR3 sequence is CASGFVPAYEQYF. CDR3 nucleotide sequence: TGTGCCAGCGGTTTCGTCCCCGCCTACGAGCAGTACTTC.